This T cell receptor (beta chain) was identified in a study of post-analysis software for immune sequencing data. The overall study: Several disease courses (relapsing-remitting, secondary progressive and progressive-relapsing) of multiple sclerosis were included.

Every TCR beta cDNA library bore unique molecular identifiers. Researchers reported roughly 0.5 million cDNA molecules coming from around 1 to 10 million T cells. Via MiXCR, TCRdb re-called the PCR reads, giving one row per CDR3 protein. The data contain 700,000 to 800,000 distinct CDR3 sequences, around 27% of them singletons. Study-wide findings and caveats: When the samples were clustered directly with F measure, those that had been prepared in the same batch showed strong co-clustering. In multiple sclerosis, normalized Chao1 diversity was significantly below that of controls. Controls had lower frequencies than patients of 4 or 5 TRBV segments, which included TRBV5-6, TRBV5-1 and TRBV20-1.

In the case of this clonotype: Its antigen remains unknown.

V was clipped by 5 bases and J by 8 bases; unmatched bases: 12. This CDR3 contains 15 residues. The TCR comes from a girl aged 5-17 years with multiple sclerosis. Sequences were obtained from blood. The chain uses TRBV12-3 or TRBV12-4 and TRBJ1-2; 9 bases match TRBD1. The CDR3 DNA is TGTGCCAGCAGTCCCCGGGACAGGGTTGTAGAGGGCTACACCTTC. As protein: CASSPRDRVVEGYTF.